The rows below give T cell receptor beta chains drawn from one sample of a study of blood T cell repertoires in COVID-19. Libraries were prepared by immunoSEQ multiplex PCR; TCRdb keeps only in-frame clonotypes and omits some of them. The table shows about 190,000 clones, with more than 85% occurring only once. The sample consisted of PBMCs or T cells enriched from blood (not recorded which). These receptors came from a woman aged 40 to 50 in a cohort exposed to, infected with or recovered from COVID-19 (not recorded which). CDR3s include the opening cysteine and the closing phenylalanine or tryptophan. D genes are given only for firm matches. A row's size may be missing; if present it is once, few, many or a size class.

CDR3 protein: CASSQDRVDTQYF
CDR3 DNA: TGCGCCAGCAGCCAAGATCGGGTAGATACGCAGTATTTT
J gene: TRBJ2-3
clone size: NA
V gene: TRBV4-3
D gene: NA

CDR3 protein: CASSSGVLGEQFF
CDR3 DNA: TGTGCCAGCAGTTCAGGCGTTTTAGGTGAGCAGTTCTTC
J gene: TRBJ2-1
clone size: NA
V gene: TRBV12-3/TRBV12-4
D gene: NA

CDR3 protein: CASSLTATNEKLFF
CDR3 DNA: TGTGCCAGCAGCCTGACAGCAACTAATGAAAAACTGTTTTTT
J gene: TRBJ1-4
clone size: NA
V gene: TRBV7-6
D gene: NA

CDR3 protein: CASSFGGGFGNSPLHF
CDR3 DNA: TGTGCCAGCAGTTTTGGGGGGGGCTTCGGTAATTCACCCCTCCACTTT
J gene: TRBJ1-6
clone size: NA
V gene: TRBV27
D gene: NA

CDR3 protein: CASSLGQNTEAFF
CDR3 DNA: TGTGCCAGCAGCCTCGGACAGAACACTGAAGCTTTCTTT
J gene: TRBJ1-1
clone size: NA
V gene: TRBV6-5
D gene: NA

CDR3 protein: CASSSPGVRNTIYF
CDR3 DNA: TGTGCCAGCAGCAGCCCGGGAGTGAGAAACACCATATATTTT
J gene: TRBJ1-3
clone size: once
V gene: TRBV11-2
D gene: NA

CDR3 protein: CASSWGGSGFEQYF
CDR3 DNA: TGTGCCAGCAGTTGGGGAGGCTCTGGCTTCGAGCAGTACTTC
J gene: TRBJ2-7
clone size: NA
V gene: TRBV28
D gene: NA

CDR3 protein: CAISAPDRGGTEAFF
CDR3 DNA: TGTGCCATCAGTGCTCCCGACAGGGGGGGGACTGAAGCTTTCTTT
J gene: TRBJ1-1
clone size: NA
V gene: TRBV10-3
D gene: TRBD1

CDR3 protein: CAWSLNGNTEAFF
CDR3 DNA: TGTGCCTGGAGTCTTAACGGGAACACTGAAGCTTTCTTT
J gene: TRBJ1-1
clone size: NA
V gene: TRBV30
D gene: NA

CDR3 protein: CASSFMVTGLNSPLHF
CDR3 DNA: TGTGCCAGCAGTTTTATGGTCACAGGGCTGAATTCACCCCTCCACTTT
J gene: TRBJ1-6
clone size: NA
V gene: TRBV28
D gene: NA

CDR3 protein: CASSLDIYTEAFF
CDR3 DNA: TGTGCCAGCAGTTTAGACATTTACACTGAAGCTTTCTTT
J gene: TRBJ1-1
clone size: once
V gene: TRBV27
D gene: NA

CDR3 protein: CALGGATGNEQFF
CDR3 DNA: TGTGCCCTAGGCGGAGCGACGGGCAATGAGCAGTTCTTC
J gene: TRBJ2-1
clone size: NA
V gene: TRBV6-6
D gene: NA

CDR3 protein: CASSPQGSGNTIYF
CDR3 DNA: TGTGCCAGTAGCCCACAGGGCTCTGGAAACACCATATATTTT
J gene: TRBJ1-3
clone size: NA
V gene: TRBV19
D gene: NA

CDR3 protein: CASSQGDWTEAFF
CDR3 DNA: TGTGCCAGCAGCCAGGGGGACTGGACTGAAGCTTTCTTT
J gene: TRBJ1-1
clone size: NA
V gene: TRBV3-1/TRBV3-2
D gene: NA

CDR3 protein: CASSPETRPYQQYF
CDR3 DNA: TGTGCCAGCTCACCGGAGACTAGACCCTACCAGCAGTACTTC
J gene: TRBJ2-7
clone size: NA
V gene: TRBV18
D gene: NA

CDR3 protein: CASSLKEDTEAFF
CDR3 DNA: TGTGCCAGCAGCCTAAAGGAGGACACTGAAGCTTTCTTT
J gene: TRBJ1-1
clone size: NA
V gene: TRBV5-4
D gene: NA

CDR3 protein: CASRTSGVYNEQFF
CDR3 DNA: TGTGCCAGCAGGACTAGCGGAGTCTACAATGAGCAGTTCTTC
J gene: TRBJ2-1
clone size: NA
V gene: TRBV14
D gene: TRBD2

CDR3 protein: CASSELNTLEQFF
CDR3 DNA: TGCGCCAGCAGTGAGCTGAATACTTTGGAGCAGTTCTTC
J gene: TRBJ2-1
clone size: NA
V gene: TRBV10-1
D gene: NA

CDR3 protein: CASSLSLSGVTEAFF
CDR3 DNA: TGTGCCAGCAGCTTGAGTTTGTCAGGGGTCACTGAAGCTTTCTTT
J gene: TRBJ1-1
clone size: NA
V gene: TRBV7-6
D gene: NA

CDR3 protein: CASSANRGSVDTQYF
CDR3 DNA: TGTGCCAGCAGCGCTAACAGGGGCAGTGTGGATACGCAGTATTTT
J gene: TRBJ2-3
clone size: NA
V gene: TRBV7-2
D gene: TRBD1

CDR3 protein: CASSFGGVGNTIYF
CDR3 DNA: TGTGCCAGCAGCTTCGGAGGGGTTGGAAACACCATATATTTT
J gene: TRBJ1-3
clone size: NA
V gene: TRBV5-8
D gene: NA

CDR3 protein: CASSWGQGAYGYTF
CDR3 DNA: TGTGCCAGCAGTTGGGGACAGGGGGCGTATGGCTACACCTTC
J gene: TRBJ1-2
clone size: NA
V gene: TRBV27
D gene: TRBD1

CDR3 protein: CASSGTGGNEQFF
CDR3 DNA: TGTGCCAGCAGTGGGACAGGGGGCAATGAGCAGTTCTTC
J gene: TRBJ2-1
clone size: NA
V gene: TRBV2
D gene: TRBD1

CDR3 protein: CASSLEQGRTEAFF
CDR3 DNA: TGTGCCAGCAGCTTAGAACAGGGGAGGACTGAAGCTTTCTTT
J gene: TRBJ1-1
clone size: once
V gene: TRBV7-9
D gene: TRBD1

CDR3 protein: CASSAEAGAYNEQFF
CDR3 DNA: TGTGCCAGCTCCGCTGAAGCGGGGGCCTACAATGAGCAGTTCTTC
J gene: TRBJ2-1
clone size: NA
V gene: TRBV9
D gene: TRBD2

CDR3 protein: CASSLNTGAAEAFF
CDR3 DNA: TGTGCCAGCAGTTTAAATACAGGGGCAGCTGAAGCTTTCTTT
J gene: TRBJ1-1
clone size: NA
V gene: TRBV6-5
D gene: TRBD1

CDR3 protein: CASSLQGAGGYTF
CDR3 DNA: TGTGCCAGCAGCTTACAGGGGGCAGGAGGCTACACCTTC
J gene: TRBJ1-2
clone size: NA
V gene: TRBV7-2
D gene: TRBD1

CDR3 protein: CASSLMGQGAPGYTF
CDR3 DNA: TGTGCCAGCAGTTTAATGGGACAGGGGGCTCCGGGCTACACCTTC
J gene: TRBJ1-2
clone size: NA
V gene: TRBV28
D gene: TRBD1

CDR3 protein: CASSQDSGTLSDTQYF
CDR3 DNA: TGCGCCAGCAGCCAAGATTCGGGGACTCTGTCAGATACGCAGTATTTT
J gene: TRBJ2-3
clone size: NA
V gene: TRBV4-1
D gene: NA

CDR3 protein: CASSFGLADSYEQYF
CDR3 DNA: TGCGCCAGCAGCTTTGGACTAGCTGACTCCTACGAGCAGTACTTC
J gene: TRBJ2-7
clone size: NA
V gene: TRBV5-1
D gene: TRBD2

CDR3 protein: CASSSGLAGARTDTQYF
CDR3 DNA: TGTGCCAGCAGCTCGGGACTAGCGGGAGCCCGCACAGATACGCAGTATTTT
J gene: TRBJ2-3
clone size: NA
V gene: TRBV7-9
D gene: TRBD2

CDR3 protein: CASSIGERGGIHEQFF
CDR3 DNA: TGTGCCAGCAGTATCGGCGAGCGGGGGGGAATTCATGAGCAGTTCTTC
J gene: TRBJ2-1
clone size: NA
V gene: TRBV25-1
D gene: TRBD2

CDR3 protein: CASTGTDSYEQYF
CDR3 DNA: TGTGCCAGCACGGGGACAGACTCCTACGAGCAGTACTTC
J gene: TRBJ2-7
clone size: few
V gene: TRBV6-1
D gene: TRBD1

CDR3 protein: CASSLSSAALSYEQYF
CDR3 DNA: TGTGCCAGCAGCTTATCGTCGGCGGCGCTCTCCTACGAGCAGTACTTC
J gene: TRBJ2-7
clone size: NA
V gene: TRBV11-2
D gene: NA

CDR3 protein: CASSDSLAGADTQYF
CDR3 DNA: TGTGCCAGCAGTGACTCGCTAGCGGGAGCAGATACGCAGTATTTT
J gene: TRBJ2-3
clone size: medium-sized
V gene: TRBV6-4
D gene: TRBD2

CDR3 protein: CALAAYGQGWKTNEKLFF
CDR3 DNA: TGTGCGCTAGCAGCTTACGGACAGGGATGGAAAACTAATGAAAAACTGTTTTTT
J gene: TRBJ1-4
clone size: NA
V gene: TRBV5-8
D gene: TRBD1

CDR3 protein: CAWRGRGDQPQHF
CDR3 DNA: TGTGCCTGGAGGGGGAGGGGAGATCAGCCCCAGCATTTT
J gene: TRBJ1-5
clone size: NA
V gene: TRBV30
D gene: NA

CDR3 protein: CASSPRGEGSYEQYF
CDR3 DNA: TGTGCCAGCAGCCCCAGGGGTGAGGGATCCTACGAGCAGTACTTC
J gene: TRBJ2-7
clone size: NA
V gene: TRBV6-5
D gene: NA

CDR3 protein: CASSPDRVLFF
CDR3 DNA: TGTGCCAGCAGCCCCGACAGGGTTTTGTTTTTT
J gene: TRBJ1-4
clone size: NA
V gene: TRBV7-8
D gene: TRBD1

CDR3 protein: CASSLSPLAGGNYNEQFF
CDR3 DNA: TGTGCCAGCAGTTTATCCCCACTAGCGGGGGGGAACTACAATGAGCAGTTCTTC
J gene: TRBJ2-1
clone size: NA
V gene: TRBV27
D gene: TRBD2

CDR3 protein: CAISDPSGLRDTDTQYF
CDR3 DNA: TGTGCCATCAGTGACCCCTCGGGACTTAGGGACACAGATACGCAGTATTTT
J gene: TRBJ2-3
clone size: NA
V gene: TRBV10-3
D gene: NA

CDR3 protein: CASSPTTGYTEAFF
CDR3 DNA: TGTGCCAGCTCACCCACGACAGGCTACACTGAAGCTTTCTTT
J gene: TRBJ1-1
clone size: NA
V gene: TRBV18
D gene: NA

CDR3 protein: CASSWDGGMNTEAFF
CDR3 DNA: TGTGCCAGCAGTTGGGACGGGGGGATGAACACTGAAGCTTTCTTT
J gene: TRBJ1-1
clone size: NA
V gene: TRBV6-5
D gene: NA

CDR3 protein: CASSKQGAGNQPQHF
CDR3 DNA: TGTGCCAGCAGCAAACAGGGGGCGGGCAATCAGCCCCAGCATTTT
J gene: TRBJ1-5
clone size: NA
V gene: TRBV6-5
D gene: TRBD1

CDR3 protein: CASSESFGTDRNNEQFF
CDR3 DNA: TGTGCCAGCAGTGAATCGTTCGGGACAGACAGAAACAATGAGCAGTTCTTC
J gene: TRBJ2-1
clone size: NA
V gene: TRBV2
D gene: TRBD1

CDR3 protein: CASSDSARLGQPQHF
CDR3 DNA: TGTGCCAGCAGCGACTCCGCAAGGCTAGGCCAGCCCCAGCATTTT
J gene: TRBJ1-5
clone size: many
V gene: TRBV7-8
D gene: NA